A selection of T cell receptor beta chains follows, all from one sample in a study of regulatory and conventional T cells in breast cancer. TCRdb reprocessed the PCR reads with MiXCR, giving one entry per CDR3 protein. The sample yields 15,000 to 20,000 distinct CDR3 sequences, approximately 35% seen once. The sequencing input was conventional T cells from blood. These receptor sequences come from a female donor in good health. Both conserved end residues are part of each CDR3. A D gene is named only where the DNA matches it firmly. The size field is filled for only some rows; it gives once, few, many or a size class.

v_call: TRBV7-9
d_call: TRBD1
j_call: TRBJ1-6
clone_size: large
cdr3_nt: TGTGCCAGCAGTTGGACAGGGGCTGGATCACCCCTCCACTTT
cdr3_aa: CASSWTGAGSPLHF

v_call: TRBV28
d_call: -
j_call: TRBJ2-1
clone_size: few
cdr3_nt: TGTGCCAGCAGTTTGAGGAGCGGGTTCTCCTACAATGAGCAGTTCTTC
cdr3_aa: CASSLRSGFSYNEQFF

v_call: TRBV7-9
d_call: TRBD1
j_call: TRBJ2-4
clone_size: few
cdr3_nt: TGTGCCAGCAGCAACACCACAGGGGGGAACATTCAGTACTTC
cdr3_aa: CASSNTTGGNIQYF

v_call: TRBV20-1
d_call: -
j_call: TRBJ1-3
clone_size: -
cdr3_nt: TGCAGTGTCGTGGAGGGAAACACCATATATTTT
cdr3_aa: CSVVEGNTIYF

v_call: TRBV4-1
d_call: -
j_call: TRBJ2-1
clone_size: medium-sized
cdr3_nt: TGCGCCAGCAGCCGTCCGACAGCCGAGAAGAGGGGAGCTGAGCAGTTCTTC
cdr3_aa: CASSRPTAEKRGAEQFF

v_call: TRBV7-2
d_call: TRBD2
j_call: TRBJ2-1
clone_size: few
cdr3_nt: TGTGCCAGCAGCTTACTAGCGGGGAGGGATGAGCAGTTCTTC
cdr3_aa: CASSLLAGRDEQFF

v_call: TRBV6-5
d_call: TRBD1
j_call: TRBJ2-4
clone_size: -
cdr3_nt: TGTGCCAACAGCCCCGACAGGGTTCAAACAAACATTCAGTACTTC
cdr3_aa: CANSPDRVQTNIQYF

v_call: TRBV7-2
d_call: -
j_call: TRBJ1-5
clone_size: few
cdr3_nt: TGTGCCAGCAGCCGGGACGGCCCCAATCAGCCCCAGCATTTT
cdr3_aa: CASSRDGPNQPQHF

v_call: TRBV12-3/TRBV12-4
d_call: TRBD1
j_call: TRBJ2-5
clone_size: -
cdr3_nt: TGTGCCAGTCGCCCGGGACAGGGCCAAGAGACCCAGTACTTC
cdr3_aa: CASRPGQGQETQYF

v_call: TRBV5-1
d_call: TRBD1
j_call: TRBJ2-3
clone_size: -
cdr3_nt: TGCGCCAGCAGCTTGGAAGGACAGGGGGCAGATACGCAGTATTTT
cdr3_aa: CASSLEGQGADTQYF

v_call: TRBV12-3/TRBV12-4
d_call: TRBD1
j_call: TRBJ2-7
clone_size: -
cdr3_nt: TGTGCCAGCAGTCGGACAGGGGCCCACGAGCAGTACTTC
cdr3_aa: CASSRTGAHEQYF

v_call: TRBV20-1
d_call: TRBD2
j_call: TRBJ2-7
clone_size: medium-sized
cdr3_nt: TGCAGTGCTAGGACTAGCGGGAGATACGCCGCCTCCTACGAGCAGTACTTC
cdr3_aa: CSARTSGRYAASYEQYF

v_call: TRBV5-6
d_call: -
j_call: TRBJ1-2
clone_size: -
cdr3_nt: TGTGCCAGCAGCTTGGCGGTTTTGAACTATGGCTACACCTTC
cdr3_aa: CASSLAVLNYGYTF

v_call: TRBV6-2/TRBV6-3
d_call: -
j_call: TRBJ1-2
clone_size: -
cdr3_nt: TGTGCCAGCAGTCCTAACAGGAGTGGTTATGGCTACACCTTC
cdr3_aa: CASSPNRSGYGYTF

v_call: TRBV29-1
d_call: -
j_call: TRBJ2-4
clone_size: medium-sized
cdr3_nt: TGCAGCGTTGAATTAGCCAAAAACATTCAGTACTTC
cdr3_aa: CSVELAKNIQYF

v_call: TRBV25-1
d_call: -
j_call: TRBJ1-2
clone_size: medium-sized
cdr3_nt: TGTGCCAGCAGTGAACGTGGGCTCTATGGCTACACCTTC
cdr3_aa: CASSERGLYGYTF

v_call: TRBV7-2
d_call: -
j_call: TRBJ1-2
clone_size: -
cdr3_nt: TGTGCCAGCAGCCCAGGGTCGGGTGGCTACACCTTC
cdr3_aa: CASSPGSGGYTF

v_call: TRBV7-2
d_call: -
j_call: TRBJ2-7
clone_size: few
cdr3_nt: TGTGCCAGCAGCTTAACCCTTCCTGGCTACGAGCAGTACTTC
cdr3_aa: CASSLTLPGYEQYF

v_call: TRBV6-2/TRBV6-3
d_call: -
j_call: TRBJ2-1
clone_size: -
cdr3_nt: TGTGCCAGCAGTTACTCGTCCCTAGGACGGCAGTTCTTC
cdr3_aa: CASSYSSLGRQFF

v_call: TRBV6-5
d_call: -
j_call: TRBJ1-1
clone_size: medium-sized
cdr3_nt: TGTGCCAGCAGTTGGGCCGGGACACAAGCTTTCTTT
cdr3_aa: CASSWAGTQAFF

v_call: TRBV6-1
d_call: -
j_call: TRBJ2-1
clone_size: -
cdr3_nt: TGTGCCAGCAGTGAACCAGCGGGCCCCCATCCCGATGAGCAGTTCTTC
cdr3_aa: CASSEPAGPHPDEQFF

v_call: TRBV7-6
d_call: TRBD1
j_call: TRBJ1-5
clone_size: few
cdr3_nt: TGTGCCAGCAGCTCGACAGGGCCAGATCAGCCCCAGCATTTT
cdr3_aa: CASSSTGPDQPQHF

v_call: TRBV6-5
d_call: TRBD2
j_call: TRBJ2-1
clone_size: few
cdr3_nt: TGTGCCAGCAGGCGGGTAGCGGGAGGAAATGAGCAGTTCTTC
cdr3_aa: CASRRVAGGNEQFF

v_call: TRBV7-9
d_call: -
j_call: TRBJ2-3
clone_size: -
cdr3_nt: TGTGCCAGCAGTTCTGGACAGCCTCTGGATACGCAGTATTTT
cdr3_aa: CASSSGQPLDTQYF

v_call: TRBV4-3
d_call: -
j_call: TRBJ1-2
clone_size: medium-sized
cdr3_nt: TGCGCCAGCAGCCAAGATCGGGGGGGGAGAACCCTCTATGGCTACACCTTC
cdr3_aa: CASSQDRGGRTLYGYTF

v_call: TRBV6-5
d_call: -
j_call: TRBJ1-6
clone_size: medium-sized
cdr3_nt: TGTGCCAGCGGTAGGGCTACAAATTCACCCCTCCACTTT
cdr3_aa: CASGRATNSPLHF

v_call: TRBV25-1
d_call: TRBD1
j_call: TRBJ1-2
clone_size: -
cdr3_nt: TGTGCCAGCAGCCCATCGACAGGGAGAGGCTACACCTTC
cdr3_aa: CASSPSTGRGYTF

v_call: TRBV5-1
d_call: TRBD1
j_call: TRBJ1-6
clone_size: few
cdr3_nt: TGCGCCAGCAGCATGGGACAGGGGAACTCACCCCTCCACTTT
cdr3_aa: CASSMGQGNSPLHF

v_call: TRBV29-1
d_call: -
j_call: TRBJ1-6
clone_size: few
cdr3_nt: TGCAGCGTTGGCCAGGCTAAACATTCACCCCTCCACTTT
cdr3_aa: CSVGQAKHSPLHF

v_call: TRBV7-9
d_call: TRBD1
j_call: TRBJ1-2
clone_size: -
cdr3_nt: TGTGCCAGCAACCAGGACAGGGACCTTTCTGGCTACACCTTC
cdr3_aa: CASNQDRDLSGYTF

v_call: TRBV5-1
d_call: -
j_call: TRBJ2-7
clone_size: -
cdr3_nt: TGCGCCAGCAGCCAGATCGGGGCATCTCATCCCCGAATAAGAGACGAGCAGTACTTC
cdr3_aa: CASSQIGASHPRIRDEQYF

v_call: TRBV6-5
d_call: -
j_call: TRBJ1-1
clone_size: -
cdr3_nt: TGTGCCAGCAGTTGGGCCGAGCGGACTGAAGCTTTCTTT
cdr3_aa: CASSWAERTEAFF

v_call: TRBV28
d_call: TRBD2
j_call: TRBJ2-7
clone_size: -
cdr3_nt: TGTGCCAGCACCCCCTTCCTAGCGGGAGTTGGCCACGAGCAGTACTTC
cdr3_aa: CASTPFLAGVGHEQYF

v_call: TRBV4-1
d_call: -
j_call: TRBJ1-1
clone_size: few
cdr3_nt: TGCGCCAGCAGCCAGATCTCCCAGGGGCGGACTGAAGCTTTCTTT
cdr3_aa: CASSQISQGRTEAFF

v_call: TRBV28
d_call: -
j_call: TRBJ2-7
clone_size: few
cdr3_nt: TGTGCCAGCAGTTTCATCAGGGGAAGCAAGTACACCTACGAGCAGTACTTC
cdr3_aa: CASSFIRGSKYTYEQYF

v_call: TRBV5-1
d_call: -
j_call: TRBJ1-1
clone_size: few
cdr3_nt: TGCGCCAGCAGCTTGGCCGGGAACGCTGAAGCTTTCTTT
cdr3_aa: CASSLAGNAEAFF

v_call: TRBV6-5
d_call: -
j_call: TRBJ2-7
clone_size: many
cdr3_nt: TGTGCCAGCAGTTACGGGTGGCAGGGGGGGTACGAGCAGTACTTC
cdr3_aa: CASSYGWQGGYEQYF

v_call: TRBV5-1
d_call: TRBD1
j_call: TRBJ1-6
clone_size: -
cdr3_nt: TGCGCCAGCAGCTTACAGACAGGGAAGAATAATTCACCCCTCCACTTT
cdr3_aa: CASSLQTGKNNSPLHF

v_call: TRBV7-2
d_call: -
j_call: TRBJ1-1
clone_size: -
cdr3_nt: TGTGCCAGCAGCTTAACCCCCGGGGAGACTGAAGCTTTCTTT
cdr3_aa: CASSLTPGETEAFF

v_call: TRBV12-3/TRBV12-4
d_call: -
j_call: TRBJ2-3
clone_size: -
cdr3_nt: TGTGCCAGCAGTTTAGGCAGGTACCATAGCACAGATACGCAGTATTTT
cdr3_aa: CASSLGRYHSTDTQYF

v_call: TRBV20-1
d_call: TRBD1
j_call: TRBJ1-6
clone_size: -
cdr3_nt: TGCAGTGCCGGGGACAGGGGGCGCCGGGCGCCCCTCCACTTT
cdr3_aa: CSAGDRGRRAPLHF

v_call: TRBV5-1
d_call: -
j_call: TRBJ2-4
clone_size: -
cdr3_nt: TGCGCCAGCAGCTTCGGAGGACCCGGGCCTGACAAAAACATTCAGTACTTC
cdr3_aa: CASSFGGPGPDKNIQYF